The 23 T cell receptor beta chains below all came from one sample that was sequenced in a study of regulatory T cells in long-lasting Graves disease (dated by TCRdb to 2020 to 2022). The library relied on multiplex PCR. Sequenced using an Illumina HiSeq 4000. iRepertoire HTBI primers and Arm-PCR amplification of CDR3 regions were used to construct TCR beta libraries. The raw public data were reprocessed by TCRdb itself: fastp quality trimming at Q25, MiXCR clonotype calling, in-frame beta chains only. Here each entry gathers all rows of one CDR3 protein and keeps the most common genes and DNA. For this sample there are about 470,000 distinct CDR3 sequences; about 22% appear just once. Jointly, the top ten make up approximately 6.4% of the sample. The sample's time point label is to be understood as: persistent/refractory GD, antithyroid drugs over 5 years with positive TRAb. For both TCR sequencing and RNA sequencing, RNA was extracted from PBMCs using TRIzol.

Here the sequenced sample was peripheral blood mononuclear cells (PBMCs), taken when the disease was refractory, from a patient treated with antithyroid drugs. The receptors derive from a female donor with Graves disease.

This clonotype was counted at least ten times. J is TRBJ1-5 and V is TRBV28, with D unresolved. Germline lookup yields CDR1 MDHEN and CDR2 SYDVKM. The V end was cut by 4 bases, the J end by 4 bases, with 11 bases between. The CDR3 is 14 residues long. CDR3 nucleotides: TGTGCCAGCAGTTCCCGGACGGGTAATCAGCCCCAGCATTTT. As protein: CASSSRTGNQPQHF.

V gene TRBV6-1 combines with J gene TRBJ1-4, with a weak D call TRBD1 (6 bases). V shed 6 bases and J shed 9 bases, with 14 bases lying between them. This CDR3 comprises 13 residues. From germline, CDR1 is MNHNS and CDR2 SASEGT. The CDR3 coding sequence is TGTGCCAGCAGCCCCCAGGACAGACAAAAACTGTTTTTT. Translated: CASSPQDRQKLFF.

This clonotype was seen at least ten times. V and J are TRBV29-1 and TRBJ1-1; D not resolved. Looked up from germline, CDR1 is SQVTM and CDR2 is ANQGSEA. With 0 bases removed from V and 7 bases from J, the gap between germline ends came to 12 bases. This CDR3 region has 13 residues. CDR3: CSVEDDGRREAFF. In DNA form, the CDR3 reads TGCAGCGTTGAAGACGACGGGAGGCGTGAAGCTTTCTTT.

This clonotype has at least ten counts. This chain joins TRBV11-1 and TRBJ2-5, with a weak D call TRBD2 (5 bases). The germline V gene has CDR1 SGHAT and CDR2 FQDESV (reference sequence). V was trimmed by 2 bases and J by 5 bases, leaving 9 bases between them. CDR3 length equals 13 residues. The CDR3 DNA sequence: TGTGCCAGCAGCTTAACGGGGATGGAGACCCAGTACTTC. It yields the protein CASSLTGMETQYF. Together with reference TRBV11-1 and TRBJ2-5, the CDR3 gives the full variable domain: EAEVAQSPRYKITEKSQAVAFWCDPISGHATLYWYRQILGQGPELLVQFQDESVVDDSQLPKDRFSAERLKGVDSTLKIQPAELGDSAMYLCASSLTGMETQYFGPGTRLLVL.

In its sample, this clonotype was seen a few times. The chain is built from TRBV6-6 and TRBJ2-7; D not certain. V lost 0 bases and J lost 3, with 6 bases in between. Germline V gene data show CDR1 as MNHNY and CDR2 as SVGAGI (reference sequence). This CDR3 spans 13 amino acids. The CDR3 loop reads CASSYSTGYEQYF. CDR3 sequence (DNA): TGTGCCAGCAGTTACTCGACGGGCTACGAGCAGTACTTC.

The CDR3 nucleotides read TGCAGTGCTAGCCCCGGGACACCCGGGGGGGCTGGGGCCAACGTCCTGACTTTC. Translation gives CSASPGTPGGAGANVLTF. The chain uses TRBV20-1 and TRBJ2-6, with 8 nucleotides matching TRBD2. The CDR3 consists of 18 residues. The V segment lost 3 bases and the J segment 2 bases; nucleotides outside the gene matches: 12. Germline V CDR1 and CDR2: DFQATT, SNEGSKA (reference sequence).

The J gene is TRBJ2-5, the V gene TRBV15, with a possible D match to TRBD2 (5 bases). Germline V gives CDR1 LNHNV, CDR2 YYDKDF (reference sequence). This CDR3 spans 13 amino acids. V was cut by 8 bases and J by 4 bases, with 14 bases left in between. CDR3 amino acids: CATLGERGETQYF. The CDR3 DNA is TGTGCCACCCTCGGGGAACGAGGAGAGACCCAGTACTTC.

This clonotype was seen at least ten times. The chain couples TRBV2 to TRBJ1-2, with TRBD1 identical over 7 bases. The CDR3 is made up of 14 amino acids. Looked up from germline, CDR1 is SNHLY and CDR2 is FYNNEI. Trimming cost V 4 bases and J 7 bases; bases outside gene matches: 9. Here the CDR3 DNA reads TGTGCCAGCAGTGGACAGATTAACAGGGGTGGCTACACCTTC. Its translation is CASSGQINRGGYTF.

The CDR3 DNA reads TGCGCCAGCAGCCCAAGTTGGTCCTACAATGAGCAGTTCTTC. Its translation is CASSPSWSYNEQFF. V and J are TRBV4-3 and TRBJ2-1; D is undetermined. The CDR3 length is 14 residues. The V gene's germline CDR1 is LGHNA and CDR2 YSLEER. Trimming stripped 4 bases from V and 1 base from J, with 8 bases between.

In its sample, this clonotype was seen many times. As DNA, the CDR3 is TGTGCCAGCAGTGAATTCCCCCCAGGTCTCAACACCGGGGAGCTGTTTTTT. Protein sequence: CASSEFPPGLNTGELFF. V gene TRBV6-1 combines with J gene TRBJ2-2; D gene unclear. The V gene's germline CDR1 is MNHNS and CDR2 SASEGT. This CDR3 comprises 17 residues. The V end was cut by 2 bases, the J end by 2 bases, with 15 bases between.

In this sample, this clonotype turned up a few times. The chain couples TRBV20-1 to TRBJ2-7, with 11 bases that match TRBD2. The V gene's germline CDR1 is DFQATT and CDR2 SNEGSKA (reference sequence). CDR3 length: 16 residues. V shed 1 base and J 2 bases; nucleotides not matched to a gene: 7. CDR3 sequence (DNA): TGCAGTGCTAGAGGGGATAGCGGGGGGGCACCCTACGAGCAGTACTTC. Protein: CSARGDSGGAPYEQYF.

The chain couples TRBV6-1 to TRBJ1-1; 10 bases agree with TRBD1. The ends lost 6 bases at V and 0 bases at J; junction bases unmatched: 13. The CDR3 has 18 residues. The V gene's germline CDR1 is MNHNS and CDR2 SASEGT. Here the CDR3 reads CASSRPGTGVPMNTEAFF. As DNA, the CDR3 is TGTGCCAGCAGCCGACCCGGGACAGGGGTCCCCATGAACACTGAAGCTTTCTTT.

This clonotype has at least ten counts. The rearrangement links TRBV28 to TRBJ2-5; the D gene could be TRBD1 or TRBD2 (6 bases each). Germline loops: CDR1 MDHEN, CDR2 SYDVKM. The CDR3 is 15 amino acids. V was trimmed by 2 bases and J by 5 bases, leaving 15 bases between them. Here the CDR3 reads CASSLGGLDEETQYF. The DNA for the CDR3 is TGTGCCAGCAGTTTAGGGGGGCTTGATGAGGAGACCCAGTACTTC.

The sample holds many counts of this clonotype. The V and J genes are TRBV29-1 and TRBJ1-1; TRBD1 is a possible D gene (6 bases). This CDR3 contains 13 residues. Trimming pared 7 bases from V and 5 bases from J, leaving 17 bases between. Per germline, CDR1 SQVTM and CDR2 ANQGSEA. CDR3 nucleotides: TGCAGCGCGGACCCGGGACATCTTACTGAAGCTTTCTTT. Residues: CSADPGHLTEAFF.

The chain is built from TRBV24-1 and TRBJ2-2; tentative D call: TRBD1 (6 bases). The CDR3 is 17 amino acids. Per the germline V gene, CDR1 is KGHDR and CDR2 is SFDVKD. Trimming pared 4 bases from V and 1 base from J, leaving 15 bases between. The CDR3 protein is CATSDFPGARNTGELFF. In nucleotides, the CDR3 is TGTGCCACCAGTGACTTCCCAGGGGCCAGGAACACCGGGGAGCTGTTTTTT.

This chain uses TRBV27 with TRBJ1-4, with D possibly being TRBD1 (6 bases). The germline CDR1 and CDR2 sequences are MNHEY and SMNVEV (reference sequence). This CDR3 comprises 17 residues. Trimming removed 3 bases at V and 3 bases at J, with 17 bases between. CDR3 sequence reads: CASSFSGVPLANEKLFF. The CDR3 DNA follows: TGTGCCAGCAGTTTTTCAGGGGTCCCCCTCGCTAATGAAAAACTGTTTTTT. The entire variable domain, with the rest obtained from reference TRBV27 and TRBJ1-4, is as follows: EAQVTQNPRYLITVTGKKLTVTCSQNMNHEYMSWYRQDPGLGLRQIYYSMNVEVTDKGDVPEGYKVSRKEKRNFPLILESPSPNQTSLYFCASSFSGVPLANEKLFFGSGTQLSVL.

This clonotype was detected many times. J is TRBJ1-5 and V is TRBV20-1; D is unresolved. Trimming took off 0 bases at V and 5 bases at J, with 14 bases between the two ends. CDR3 length: 15 amino acids. The germline CDR1 and CDR2 sequences are DFQATT and SNEGSKA (reference sequence). In DNA form, the CDR3 reads TGCAGTGCTAGAGAGACCGGCCTAAGGGATCAGCCCCAGCATTTT. It translates to CSARETGLRDQPQHF.

This clonotype was counted ten times or more. The gene calls are TRBV28 and TRBJ1-6, with 7 bases lining up with TRBD1. With V trimmed by 0 bases and J by 7 bases, 3 bases remained unmatched. This CDR3 has 15 residues. Germline V gives CDR1 MDHEN, CDR2 SYDVKM. This chain's CDR3 is CASSLWGTVNSPLHF. In nucleotides, the CDR3 is TGTGCCAGCAGTTTATGGGGGACAGTAAATTCACCCCTCCACTTT.

V is TRBV10-3 and J is TRBJ2-5, with TRBD1 as a possible D gene (5 bases). Trimming removed 0 bases at V and 1 base at J, with 12 bases between. Germline CDR1 ENHRY, CDR2 SYGVKD. The CDR3 is 16 amino acids. The CDR3: CAISESISGIQETQYF. The CDR3 region has the DNA TGTGCCATCAGTGAGTCGATCTCAGGGATCCAAGAGACCCAGTACTTC.

This clonotype was recorded a few times. The chain combines TRBV6-5 with TRBJ1-3; D is possibly TRBD1 (5 bases). The germline gives CDR1 MNHEY, CDR2 SVGAGI. With 2 bases removed from V and 0 bases from J, the gap between germline ends came to 8 bases. CDR3 size: 15 residues. The CDR3 DNA reads as TGTGCCAGCAGTTACGGGGACGACTCTGGAAACACCATATATTTT. Its protein product is CASSYGDDSGNTIYF.

CDR3 residues: CASRPSGGLQETQYF. The CDR3 nucleotides are TGTGCCAGCAGACCCAGCGGGGGGCTCCAAGAGACCCAGTACTTC. V is TRBV6-1 and J is TRBJ2-5; 9 nucleotides agree with TRBD2. After removal of 6 bases from V and 1 base from J, the junction contained 6 bases not matched to a gene. Germline CDR1 reads MNHNS; CDR2 reads SASEGT. CDR3 length: 15 amino acids.

V gene TRBV19 combines with J gene TRBJ2-2, with TRBD1 matching 10 bases. Germline values: CDR1 LNHDA, CDR2 SQIVND (reference sequence). V dropped 9 bases and J dropped 7; count of bases not matched to a gene: 11. The CDR3 is made up of 15 amino acids. The CDR3 here is CASSSGTGAFGELFF. Written as DNA, the CDR3 is TGTGCCAGCAGCTCCGGGACAGGGGCGTTCGGGGAGCTGTTTTTT.

This clonotype occurred a few times. This chain joins TRBV28 and TRBJ1-4, with D maybe TRBD1 (5 bases). The CDR3 has 17 amino acids. Per the germline V gene, CDR1 is MDHEN and CDR2 is SYDVKM. The ends were cut back, 2 bases at V and 0 bases at J, with 13 bases in the middle. DNA of the CDR3: TGTGCCAGCAGTTTAGGGGGTCTGGGGACAACTAATGAAAAACTGTTTTTT. This encodes CASSLGGLGTTNEKLFF.